This T cell receptor beta chain came from a study of a mutant IDH1 vaccine in newly diagnosed glioma. Study summary: Treated patients were roughly 62% male, about 38% female, mean age 40.4 years.

This clone rates as medium-sized (0.01 to 0.1%). Its specificity is unknown. Specified time point: baseline, week 1 (first vaccination visit). Treatment denoted: pre-vaccination baseline after standard-of-care therapy. Tumors from donors were new WHO grade 3 or 4 IDH1-mutant astrocytomas with ATRX loss. Regarding the study as a whole: Immune responses induced by vaccination arose in around 93% of the patients. Apparently unrelated to pseudoprogression were changes in the top peripheral T cell clonotypes.

Assay: immunoSEQ multiplex PCR; the TCRdb copy retains only in-frame clones and omits some. The data hold more than 80,000 clones, with about 80% observed a single time. This TCR was sampled from a woman aged 45-60 years with glioma. The sample was PBMCs, taken from a glioma patient treated with radiotherapy, temozolomide or both.

In DNA, the CDR3 is TGTGCCAGCAGTTTATCGGCCACTTCCTACGAGCAGTACTTC. Protein sequence: CASSLSATSYEQYF. The chain combines TRBV28 with TRBJ2-5; the D is unclear. The end of the DNA aligns better with TRBJ2-7, so the J call may be wrong. CDR3 length: 14 amino acids. Germline CDR1 reads MDHEN; CDR2 reads SYDVKM.